This T cell receptor beta chain was found in a study of shared clonotypes between healthy human individuals. Study-level results: Sampling covered blood only; tissue repertoires likely differ. How much donors shared clonotypes was expected to be affected by sequencing depth.

As to this clone: Its target is not known.

This CDR3 spans 20 amino acids. Germline loops: CDR1 SGHVS, CDR2 FQNEAQ. V lost 0 bases to trimming and J lost 0 bases, with 24 bases between them. Profiling relied on immunoSEQ multiplex PCR, and the TCRdb table lists in-frame clones only, not all of them. The repertoire holds roughly 700,000 clones, with around 90% as singletons. The chain joins TRBV7-8 to TRBJ2-7; D assignment may be TRBD1 or TRBD2 (5 bases each). The TCR originated in a man younger than 35 in good health. Some clones in this sample may be carry-over from other donors' samples. What was sequenced was memory CD8+ T cells from PBMCs. The subset was: CD45RO+ cells pooled with CCR7-negative TemRA cells. The CDR3 loop is CASSLAQGRAEWGSSYEQYF. The CDR3 DNA sequence: TGTGCCAGCAGCTTAGCCCAGGGTCGAGCGGAGTGGGGGAGCTCCTACGAGCAGTACTTC.